These 31 T cell receptor beta chains were sequenced from one sample in a study of blood T cell repertoires in COVID-19 (dated by TCRdb to 2018 to 2021). Libraries came from the immunoSEQ multiplex PCR assay. This immuneACCESS table, as held by TCRdb, lists in-frame sequences with V and J called but not all clones. Of the missing ones, under half trace to an unresolved V gene in checked studies; the others have no known cause. This sample holds around 300,000 clones; approximately 88% were observed only once. The leading ten clones occupy less than 6.5% of the sample. The sequencing input was PBMCs or T cells enriched from blood (not recorded which). The receptors come from a man between 25 and 39 years old who had recovered from COVID-19.

This clone is a singleton in its sample. The chain links TRBV19 to TRBJ2-1, with D perhaps TRBD1 (7 bases). This CDR3 is 15 amino acids long. Germline V gene lookup returns CDR1 LNHDA and CDR2 SQIVND (reference sequence). V was cut by 6 bases and J by 8 bases, with 20 bases left in between. CDR3 coding DNA: TGTGCCAGTAGCTTAATAGGAGGGGGCGCAGATGAGCAGTTCTTC. This encodes CASSLIGGGADEQFF.

The CDR3 spells CASTRGGATGELFF. CDR3 in DNA: TGTGCCAGCACCCGAGGGGGGGCCACCGGGGAGCTGTTTTTT. The chain links TRBV28 to TRBJ2-2; D is possibly TRBD2 (7 bases). The CDR3 contains 14 residues. V shed 7 bases and J shed 4 bases, with 13 bases lying between them. Germline V gene sequence: CDR1 MDHEN, CDR2 SYDVKM. The full variable domain, in which reference TRBV28 and TRBJ2-2 provide the parts outside the CDR3, is DVKVTQSSRYLVKRTGEKVFLECVQDMDHENMFWYRQDPGLGLRLIYFSYDVKMKEKGDIPEGYSVSREKKERFSLILESASTNQTSMYLCASTRGGATGELFFGEGSRLTVL.

The chain carries TRBV10-3 and TRBJ1-1; TRBD1 matches 9 bases. This CDR3 is 15 amino acids long. The germline CDR1 and CDR2 sequences are ENHRY and SYGVKD. The trim removed 2 bases at V and 1 base at J, leaving 2 bases unmatched. CDR3 sequence (DNA): TGTGCCATCAGTGAGGCGGGACAGGGGAACACTGAAGCTTTCTTT. Its translation is CAISEAGQGNTEAFF.

The chain recombines TRBV7-8 with TRBJ1-4, with D maybe TRBD1 (5 bases). V lost 5 bases, J lost 8 bases, and 9 bases lay in between. CDR1 is SGHVS and CDR2 is FQNEAQ in the germline V gene. This CDR3 contains 12 residues. Here the CDR3 DNA reads TGTGCCAGCAGCCCCCAGGGAGAAAAACTGTTTTTT. It encodes CASSPQGEKLFF.

The chain combines TRBV18 with TRBJ2-5; no clear D. The CDR3 is 12 amino acids. The ends were cut back, 1 base at V and 5 bases at J, with 5 bases in the middle. Germline V gene lookup returns CDR1 KGHSH and CDR2 LQKENI. The CDR3, as DNA: TGTGCCAGCTCACCACTTTCGGAGACCCAGTACTTC. This sequence encodes CASSPLSETQYF.

The V call is TRBV6-2 or TRBV6-3, the J call TRBJ1-2; 8 positions match TRBD1. V dropped 2 bases and J dropped 7; count of bases not matched to a gene: 12. The CDR3 length is 16 residues. CDR1 is MNHEY, CDR2 SVGEGT, per germline. CDR3 bases: TGTGCCAGCAGTTACAGGTTAACAGGACAGGGACCTGGCTACACCTTC. Protein product: CASSYRLTGQGPGYTF.

J is TRBJ1-2 and V is TRBV24-1; 9 bases agree with TRBD1. The CDR3 covers 13 residues. The germline V gene has CDR1 KGHDR and CDR2 SFDVKD. The V and J ends lost 5 bases and 7 bases, in that order; junction bases with no gene match: 4. The CDR3 nucleotides are TGTGCCACCAGTGCCGGACAGGGGAGTGGCTACACCTTC. It translates to CATSAGQGSGYTF.

J is TRBJ2-7 and V is TRBV18, with 8 bases lining up with TRBD1. Trimming took 3 bases from V and 4 from J; bases not matched to a gene: 8. Per germline, CDR1 KGHSH and CDR2 LQKENI. This CDR3 region has 15 residues. In nucleotides, the CDR3 is TGTGCCAGCTCACCGTCCGGGACAGGACAGTACGAGCAGTACTTC. Its translation is CASSPSGTGQYEQYF.

The J gene is TRBJ2-1, the V gene TRBV9; a possible D gene is TRBD1 (6 bases). CDR1 SGDLS and CDR2 YYNGEE come from the germline V gene. This CDR3 has 14 residues. The germline V and J ends were trimmed by 8 bases and 11 bases, with 23 bases remaining between them. The CDR3 reads CARMRKDSHLKQFF. DNA for the CDR3: TGTGCCAGGATGAGAAAGGACAGCCACTTAAAGCAGTTCTTC. The variable domain in full, with the rest retrieved from reference TRBV9 and TRBJ2-1, is DSGVTQTPKHLITATGQRVTLRCSPRSGDLSVYWYQQSLDQGLQFLIQYYNGEERAKGNILERFSAQQFPDLHSELNLSSLELGDSALYFCARMRKDSHLKQFFGPGTRLTVL.

This chain joins TRBV6-1 and TRBJ2-3, with D tentatively TRBD2 (7 bases). This CDR3 has 15 residues. Germline values: CDR1 MNHNS, CDR2 SASEGT. V was clipped by 1 base and J by 4 bases, with 12 bases between them. CDR3 residues: CASSEGSGGADTQYF. The DNA of the CDR3 is TGTGCCAGCAGTGAAGGGTCGGGGGGCGCAGATACGCAGTATTTT.

This clone showed up just a few times. The genes are TRBV29-1 and TRBJ2-1; 7 nucleotides agree with TRBD1. The J segment lost 3 bases and the V segment lost 7 bases, leaving 9 bases of the junction unmatched. The CDR3 contains 14 residues. CDR1 is SQVTM, CDR2 ANQGSEA, per germline. CDR3 loop: CSAGSQGDYNEQFF. The CDR3 DNA reads TGCAGCGCCGGGTCGCAGGGGGACTACAATGAGCAGTTCTTC.

The J gene is TRBJ2-7, the V gene TRBV2; a possible D gene is TRBD2 (6 bases). The CDR3 is 14 amino acids. CDR1 and CDR2 (germline): SNHLY, FYNNEI. Trimming left V 0 bases short and J 3 bases short, with 9 bases between. CDR3 DNA sequence: TGTGCCAGCAGTGAAGCTTGGAGGGACTACGAGCAGTACTTC. This translates into CASSEAWRDYEQYF. The full variable domain, with the rest looked up from reference TRBV2 and TRBJ2-7, is EPEVTQTPSHQVTQMGQEVILRCVPISNHLYFYWYRQILGQKVEFLVSFYNNEISEKSEIFDDQFSVERPDGSNFTLKIRSTKLEDSAMYFCASSEAWRDYEQYFGPGTRLTVT.

The chain combines TRBV15 with TRBJ1-1; 8 bases match TRBD1. The V segment lost 4 bases and the J segment 0 bases; nucleotides outside the gene matches: 4. The CDR3 contains 15 residues. Germline lookup yields CDR1 LNHNV and CDR2 YYDKDF (reference sequence). The CDR3 here is CATSTRTGMNTEAFF. The CDR3 nucleotides read TGTGCCACCAGCACCCGGACAGGGATGAACACTGAAGCTTTCTTT.

The chain has TRBV7-8 and TRBJ2-2, with 7 bases that match TRBD2. CDR3 size: 15 residues. Germline loops: CDR1 SGHVS, CDR2 FQNEAQ. The junction had 3 bases not matched to a gene; V was cut back by 1 base and J by 4 bases. The CDR3 bases are TGTGCCAGCAGCTTAGGTCTAGCGGCCACCGGGGAGCTGTTTTTT. This sequence encodes CASSLGLAATGELFF.

The V gene is TRBV3-1 (or the pseudogene TRBV3-2), the J gene TRBJ2-5, with 14 nucleotides matching TRBD2. After removal of 5 bases from V and 4 bases from J, the junction contained 9 bases not matched to a gene. The CDR3 consists of 17 residues. Germline V CDR1 and CDR2: LGHDT, YNNKEL (reference sequence). The CDR3, as DNA: TGTGCCAGCAGCGAGGGACTAGCGGGGGTCCGCAGAGAGACCCAGTACTTC. This encodes CASSEGLAGVRRETQYF.

This rearrangement joins TRBV19 to TRBJ1-1, with a possible D match to TRBD1 (5 bases). This CDR3 comprises 12 residues. CDR1 LNHDA and CDR2 SQIVND come from the germline V gene (reference sequence). Trimming took off 6 bases at V and 10 bases at J, with 15 bases between the two ends. CDR3 sequence: CASRPDIGGAFF. The CDR3 DNA sequence: TGTGCCAGTAGGCCGGACATCGGTGGAGCTTTCTTT.

This chain joins TRBV11-2 and TRBJ1-1, with 7 positions matching TRBD1. From germline, CDR1 is SGHAT and CDR2 FQNNGV. This CDR3 has 14 residues. J gave up 2 bases and V 5 bases, and 5 bases lay outside the gene matches. The CDR3 DNA is TGTGCCAGCAGCCTATGGGACAGAAACACTGAAGCTTTCTTT. Translation: CASSLWDRNTEAFF.

V is TRBV9 and J is TRBJ1-2, with 7 bases fitting TRBD1. This CDR3 comprises 17 residues. V shed 3 bases and J 2 bases; nucleotides not matched to a gene: 13. In germline, CDR1 is SGDLS, CDR2 YYNGEE. The CDR3 is CASSGTHPRDSNYGYTF. CDR3 DNA: TGTGCCAGCAGCGGGACCCATCCCCGGGACAGCAACTATGGCTACACCTTC.

The chain joins TRBV7-9 to TRBJ1-1, with a weak D call TRBD1 (6 bases). This CDR3 is 17 amino acids long. The germline V and J ends were trimmed by 5 bases and 1 base, with 20 bases remaining between them. CDR1 is SEHNR and CDR2 is FQNEAQ in the germline V gene (reference sequence). The CDR3 loop reads CASSPVARQAPNTEAFF. CDR3 nucleotide sequence: TGTGCCAGCAGCCCGGTGGCCAGACAGGCTCCGAACACTGAAGCTTTCTTT.

V is TRBV7-9 and J is TRBJ1-2; D unclear. Trimming shortened V by 1 base and J by 0 bases, and 6 bases separated the two germline ends. This CDR3 is 14 amino acids long. The germline V gene encodes CDR1 SEHNR and CDR2 FQNEAQ (reference sequence). The DNA for the CDR3 is TGTGCCAGCAGCTTAGATGGGCCTAACTATGGCTACACCTTC. Protein: CASSLDGPNYGYTF.

This clone was picked up a small number of times. The rearrangement joins TRBV7-9 to TRBJ1-6; tentatively, D is TRBD1 (5 bases). Trimming took off 2 bases at V and 9 bases at J, with 11 bases between the two ends. Germline values: CDR1 SEHNR, CDR2 FQNEAQ (reference sequence). The CDR3 is made up of 14 amino acids. Here the CDR3 DNA reads TGTGCCAGCAGCTTACCACAGGTCTCTTCACCCCTCCACTTT. This translates into CASSLPQVSSPLHF.

The chain employs TRBV4-1 and TRBJ1-5; no clear D. V lost 3 bases, J lost 1 base, and 10 bases lay in between. There are 15 residues in the CDR3. From germline, CDR1 is MGHRA and CDR2 YSYEKL. The chain's CDR3 is CASSQTSSSNQPQHF. CDR3 sequence (DNA): TGCGCCAGCAGCCAGACATCAAGCAGCAATCAGCCCCAGCATTTT.

This chain connects TRBV10-1 to TRBJ1-1, with TRBD1 identical over 7 bases. Germline trimming cut 5 bases from V and 0 bases from J; bases unmatched to any gene: 3. Per the germline V gene, CDR1 is WNHNN and CDR2 is SYGVQD (reference sequence). The CDR3 sequence is 14 residues long. The CDR3 DNA is TGCGCCAGCAGTCCGGACAGGCTGAACACTGAAGCTTTCTTT. This gives the protein CASSPDRLNTEAFF.

This clone was counted a single time. This chain links TRBV19 with TRBJ2-2; D is ambiguous. The germline V and J ends were trimmed by 7 bases and 0 bases, with 6 bases remaining between them. CDR1 is LNHDA, CDR2 SQIVND, per germline (reference sequence). CDR3 size: 13 residues. The CDR3 DNA is TGTGCCAGTACCAGCGCGAACACCGGGGAGCTGTTTTTT. Translated: CASTSANTGELFF.

This clone was counted once. The rearrangement joins TRBV7-9 to TRBJ2-2; 11 bases match TRBD2. The CDR3 has 17 residues. Trimming took 1 base from V and 5 from J; bases not matched to a gene: 6. CDR1 SEHNR and CDR2 FQNEAQ come from the germline V gene (reference sequence). The CDR3 reads CASSLGLAGLVTGELFF. CDR3 nucleotide sequence: TGTGCCAGCAGCTTAGGACTAGCGGGGTTGGTGACCGGGGAGCTGTTTTTT.

J is TRBJ2-7 and V is TRBV2, with D maybe TRBD2 (6 bases). V was trimmed by 6 bases and J by 4 bases, leaving 16 bases between them. This CDR3 is built from 14 residues. Germline CDR1 is SNHLY and CDR2 is FYNNEI. The CDR3 sequence is CASRRLLAVYEQYF. DNA of the CDR3: TGTGCCAGCAGGAGGCTACTAGCTGTTTACGAGCAGTACTTC.

CDR3 nucleotide sequence: TGTGCCAGCAGCCAAGATCTGAGCGCAGGCACAGATACGCAGTATTTT. It encodes CASSQDLSAGTDTQYF. The chain uses TRBV14 and TRBJ2-3; D not resolved. Germline CDR1 SGHDN, CDR2 FVKESK. The CDR3 consists of 16 residues. The germline V and J ends were trimmed by 0 bases and 1 base, with 11 bases remaining between them. Filled out from reference TRBV14 and TRBJ2-3, the complete variable domain reads EAGVTQFPSHSVIEKGQTVTLRCDPISGHDNLYWYRRVMGKEIKFLLHFVKESKQDESGMPNNRFLAERTGGTYSTLKVQPAELEDSGVYFCASSQDLSAGTDTQYFGPGTRLTVL.

The chain employs TRBV23-1 and TRBJ2-3, with a tentative D call TRBD2 (6 bases). TRBV23-1 is identified as an open reading frame with a role that is uncertain. This CDR3 spans 17 amino acids. V shed 6 bases and J shed 3 bases, with 22 bases lying between them. The DNA for the CDR3 is TGCGCCAGCAGCCGCATAGGTGGTGGAGGGGAGACAGATACGCAGTATTTT. Protein: CASSRIGGGGETDTQYF.

V gene TRBV5-1 combines with J gene TRBJ2-3; D is perhaps TRBD2 (5 bases). Trimming pared 3 bases from V and 0 bases from J, leaving 14 bases between. The CDR3 is 16 residues long. Germline CDR1 SGHRS, CDR2 YFSETQ. The CDR3 reads CASSSRGGSSTDTQYF. The CDR3 bases are TGCGCCAGCAGCTCCCGAGGTGGGAGTAGCACAGATACGCAGTATTTT.

The V gene is TRBV24-1, the J gene TRBJ2-2; 7 nucleotides line up with TRBD2. Germline trimming cut 5 bases from V and 6 bases from J; bases unmatched to any gene: 11. Germline-derived CDR1 and CDR2 are KGHDR and SFDVKD. The CDR3 contains 16 residues. CDR3 nucleotides: TGTGCCACCAGTGCCTGGGGGGGGTTGAGACCCGGGGAGCTGTTTTTT. Amino acid sequence: CATSAWGGLRPGELFF.

In its sample, this clone was seen once. The chain is built from TRBV24-1 and TRBJ2-3; D is undetermined. There are 14 residues in the CDR3. Germline lookup yields CDR1 KGHDR and CDR2 SFDVKD. V was shortened by 5 bases and J by 8 bases, with 16 bases between the two germline ends. The CDR3 region is CATSGSPESITQYF. The CDR3 DNA reads as TGTGCCACCAGTGGTAGCCCCGAGTCGATTACGCAGTATTTT.